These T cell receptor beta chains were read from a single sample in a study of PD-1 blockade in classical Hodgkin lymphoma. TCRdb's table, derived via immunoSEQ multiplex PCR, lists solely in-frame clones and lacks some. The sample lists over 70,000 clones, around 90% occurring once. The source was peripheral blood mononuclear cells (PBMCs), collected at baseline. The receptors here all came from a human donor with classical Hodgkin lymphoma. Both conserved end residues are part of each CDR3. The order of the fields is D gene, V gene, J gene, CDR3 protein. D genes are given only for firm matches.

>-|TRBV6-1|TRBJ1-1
CASSEAAVGSTEAFF
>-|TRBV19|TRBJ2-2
CASSIEGTGELFF
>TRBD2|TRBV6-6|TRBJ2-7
CASRPASGSRFEQYF
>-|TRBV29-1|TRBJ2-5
CSVEGLGFQETQYF
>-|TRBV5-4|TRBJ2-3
CASSYPGTNTDTQYF
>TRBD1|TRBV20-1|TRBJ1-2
CSRTGDGYTF
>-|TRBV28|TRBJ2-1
CASSRGDPSYNEQFF
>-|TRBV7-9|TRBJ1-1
CASSSVRERNTEAFF
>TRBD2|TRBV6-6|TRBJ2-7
CASRRTSGNYEQYF
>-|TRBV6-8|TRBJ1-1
CASSYVNKLNTEAFF
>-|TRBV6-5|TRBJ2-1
CASSYGQGPYNEQFF
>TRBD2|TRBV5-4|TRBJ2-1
CASSPRPSGSYEQFF
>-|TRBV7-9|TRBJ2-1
CASSLARGFSYNEQFF
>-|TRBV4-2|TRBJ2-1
CASSQEMGGTYNEQFF
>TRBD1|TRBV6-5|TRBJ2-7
CASSYGQGGLYEQYF
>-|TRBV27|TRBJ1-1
CASSLFAGLEAFF
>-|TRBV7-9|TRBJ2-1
CASRSQGHNEQFF